This is a list of T cell receptor beta chains from one sample in a study of metastatic and nonmetastatic thyroid tumors. TCRdb reanalyzed the PCR reads with MiXCR. This sample carries under 35,000 clones, 20% to 25% of them seen once, and the ten largest clones take just over 14%. Sequencing was performed on blood. Receptors were obtained from a female donor with papillary thyroid cancer or a benign thyroid nodule (not recorded which). Some clones in this sample may be carry-over from other donors' samples. CDR3s leave out the opening cysteine and the closing phenylalanine or tryptophan. The order of the fields is CDR3 protein, V gene, J gene.

cdr3_aa: SARGSGRAVYEQY; v_call: TRBV20-1; j_call: TRBJ2-7
cdr3_aa: ASSPGQGGYTEAF; v_call: TRBV7-2; j_call: TRBJ1-1
cdr3_aa: ASSLLGSWASSGSENEQF; v_call: TRBV5-4; j_call: -
cdr3_aa: VSTAPGPWGEQF; v_call: TRBV6-2/TRBV6-3; j_call: TRBJ2-1
cdr3_aa: ASSFRGAPTTEAF; v_call: TRBV27; j_call: TRBJ1-1
cdr3_aa: ASSSRYRAQF; v_call: TRBV6-1; j_call: TRBJ2-1
cdr3_aa: ASSLVDPEDTQY; v_call: TRBV5-1; j_call: TRBJ2-3
cdr3_aa: ASSFPNSKEQY; v_call: TRBV28; j_call: TRBJ2-7
cdr3_aa: ASGARQGGSTDTQY; v_call: TRBV11-2; j_call: TRBJ2-3
cdr3_aa: SATTGDRTEAF; v_call: TRBV20-1; j_call: TRBJ1-1
cdr3_aa: ASSSPPGGEQY; v_call: TRBV6-5; j_call: TRBJ2-7
cdr3_aa: ASSLHRGGNEQF; v_call: TRBV27; j_call: TRBJ2-1
cdr3_aa: ASNPGFGVGTGSPLH; v_call: TRBV7-8; j_call: TRBJ1-6
cdr3_aa: ASSPGLVLTSYNEQF; v_call: TRBV19; j_call: TRBJ2-1